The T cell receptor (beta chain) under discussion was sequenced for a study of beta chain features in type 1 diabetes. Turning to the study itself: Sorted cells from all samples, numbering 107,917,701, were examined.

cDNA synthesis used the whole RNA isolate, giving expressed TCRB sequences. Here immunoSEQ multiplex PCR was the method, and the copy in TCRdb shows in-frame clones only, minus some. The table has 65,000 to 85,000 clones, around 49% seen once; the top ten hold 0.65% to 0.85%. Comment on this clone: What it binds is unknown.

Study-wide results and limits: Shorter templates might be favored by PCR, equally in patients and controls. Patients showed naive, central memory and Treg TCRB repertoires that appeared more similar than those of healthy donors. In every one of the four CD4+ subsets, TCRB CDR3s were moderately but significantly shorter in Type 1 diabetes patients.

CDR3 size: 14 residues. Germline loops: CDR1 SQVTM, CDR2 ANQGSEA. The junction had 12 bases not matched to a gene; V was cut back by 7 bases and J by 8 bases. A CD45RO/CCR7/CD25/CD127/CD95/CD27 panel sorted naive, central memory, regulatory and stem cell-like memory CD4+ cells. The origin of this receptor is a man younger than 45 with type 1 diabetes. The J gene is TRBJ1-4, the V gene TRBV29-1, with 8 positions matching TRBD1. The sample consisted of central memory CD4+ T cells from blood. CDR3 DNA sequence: TGCAGCGCGAAAACAGGGGGAGAAGGGGAAAAACTGTTTTTT. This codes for CSAKTGGEGEKLFF.